The clone carrying this TCR beta chain was detected a few times. Its antigen is as yet unknown. TCRdb's copy holds only in-frame clones and misses some; the assay was immunoSEQ multiplex PCR. The sample has more than 150,000 clones, approximately 94% seen once. CDR3 length equals 14 residues. With 3 bases removed from V and 5 bases from J, the gap between germline ends came to 17 bases. Germline assignment: CDR1 DFQATT and CDR2 SNEGSKA (reference sequence). The data originate from a study of T cell responses to AZD1222 COVID-19 vaccine. Findings of the study overall: After the peak T cell response, and only then, were repertoires sampled.

This sequence originates from an adult in good health. The starting material was peripheral blood, obtained on day 0 of AZD1222 vaccination. The chain is built from TRBV20-1 and TRBJ2-7; D may be TRBD1 (5 bases). CDR3 nucleotide sequence: TGCAGTGCTAGTGTGGGGCGAGACTTCGACGAGCAGTACTTC. Amino acids: CSASVGRDFDEQYF.